This paragraph reports one T cell receptor (beta chain). Its antigen remains unknown. The V gene lost 4 bases and the J gene lost 9 bases, with 23 bases spanning the gap. This CDR3 has 16 amino acids. CDR1 and CDR2 (germline): SGDLS, YYNGEE. Amplification of TCR beta CDR3 regions used RNA as the template. Researchers ran a first-round RT-PCR on the TCR CDR3 using the HTBI primer set. TCRdb reprocessed the multiplex PCR reads via MiXCR and lists one record per CDR3 protein. Seen here are around 450,000 distinct CDR3 sequences, more than 15% observed once, and the top ten hold about 14%. This record belongs to a study of T cells in Graves' hyperthyroidism and ophthalmopathy. Study details: Blood was drawn when the patient was first diagnosed and still untreated.

General study findings and limits: Ophthalmopathy, as predicted by the model, came a median approximately 6.5 months after the prediction.

The sequenced sample consisted of blood. The TCR originated in a woman aged 18-29 years with Graves' hyperthyroidism. This sequence joins TRBV9 and TRBJ2-1; D is possibly TRBD1 or TRBD2 (5 bases each). The CDR3 nucleotides read TGTGCCAGCAGCATAGGGGCCCTCATGAGGGACGGTGAGCAGTTCTTC. It is translated as CASSIGALMRDGEQFF.